The entry below describes one T cell receptor beta chain. Its antigen is not known. This table comes from immunoSEQ multiplex PCR, and its TCRdb copy is limited to in-frame clones, with some not included. In the table there are 65,000 to 90,000 clones, just under 90% of which are singletons. CDR1 is MNHNY, CDR2 SVGAGI, per germline (reference sequence). The CDR3 contains 14 residues. V lost 4 bases, J lost 2 bases, and 12 bases lay in between. This specimen comes from a study of OX40 agonist ivuxolimab in advanced cancers. As for the study in general: Treatment of patients was with ivuxolimab, an agonistic anti-OX40 (CD134) antibody. Study-wide points: Expanded clones belonging to CD8+ T cells outnumbered, on average, those of CD4+. At 0.1 to 3.0 mg/kg, CD4+ and CD8+ blood T cells expanded clonally by week 6.

The chain combines TRBV6-6 with TRBJ2-7, with D possibly matching TRBD2 (6 bases). This TCR was recovered from an adult with an advanced solid tumor such as melanoma, head and neck, liver or kidney cancer. The material sequenced was CD4+ or CD8+ T cells sorted from blood, taken in a trial of the OX40 agonist ivuxolimab. This CDR3 is CASSSGLGPYEQYF. In DNA form, the CDR3 reads TGTGCCAGCAGTTCGGGACTCGGGCCCTACGAGCAGTACTTC.